The 7 T cell receptor beta chains listed next were all sequenced from one sample in a study of radiation and T cells in renal cell carcinoma. Generated by immunoSEQ multiplex PCR, the TCRdb table keeps only in-frame clones and is missing some. The table lists tens of thousands of clones, around 76% of them singletons. This sample's time point: blood 2 weeks post-SBRT. Specified treatment: 15 Gy SBRT to primary tumor, nephrectomy 4 weeks later. The source was blood, collected from a patient whose treatment included radiotherapy and nephrectomy. These receptors were obtained from a man aged 55 to 70 with renal cell carcinoma.

The chain has TRBV7-2 and TRBJ2-3; D is unresolved. V lost 1 base to trimming and J lost 0 bases, with 11 bases between them. Looked up from germline, CDR1 is SGHTA and CDR2 is FQGNSA. The length of the CDR3 is 16 residues. DNA for the CDR3: TGTGCCAGCAGCTTAGTGTCTGACTCTAGCACAGATACGCAGTATTTT. Amino acids: CASSLVSDSSTDTQYF.

The chain couples TRBV20-1 to TRBJ1-4; D perhaps matches TRBD1 (6 bases). The germline V and J ends were trimmed by 6 bases and 8 bases, with 10 bases remaining between them. The CDR3 loop spans 11 amino acids. In germline, CDR1 is DFQATT, CDR2 SNEGSKA (reference sequence). CDR3 loop: CSARDTEKLFF. CDR3 coding DNA: TGCAGTGCCCGGGACACCGAAAAACTGTTTTTT.

This clone was observed a handful of times. This chain links TRBV9 with TRBJ1-4, with D possibly TRBD1 on 6 matching bases. V was pared by 2 bases and J by 11 bases, with 16 bases between. CDR3 length equals 14 residues. CDR1 is SGDLS and CDR2 is YYNGEE in the germline V gene. Here the CDR3 reads CASSVNTGQGKLFF. Here the CDR3 DNA reads TGTGCCAGCAGCGTTAATACAGGGCAGGGGAAACTGTTTTTT.

This clone was counted once. The chain carries TRBV15 and TRBJ1-1; 9 positions match TRBD1. This CDR3 contains 16 residues. V was pared by 3 bases and J by 0 bases, with 5 bases of the junction left unmatched. CDR1 is LNHNV and CDR2 is YYDKDF in the germline V gene (reference sequence). The DNA of the CDR3 is TGTGCCACCAGCAGGGACAGGGGAGGGGTGAACACTGAAGCTTTCTTT. As protein: CATSRDRGGVNTEAFF.

The chain has TRBV28 and TRBJ1-5; TRBD1 aligns across 7 bases. This CDR3 comprises 17 residues. Germline lookup yields CDR1 MDHEN and CDR2 SYDVKM. With 4 bases clipped from V and 0 bases from J, the junction kept 9 bases outside the gene matches. CDR3 residues: CASSYAGQVDSNQPQHF. As DNA, the CDR3 is TGTGCCAGCAGTTACGCCGGACAGGTGGATAGCAATCAGCCCCAGCATTTT.

This clone was seen a few times. The rearrangement uses TRBV28 and TRBJ2-3; D might be TRBD1 (6 bases). V gave up 8 bases and J gave up 3 bases, with 12 bases separating them. The CDR3 totals 13 residues. Germline V gives CDR1 MDHEN, CDR2 SYDVKM. CDR3 bases: TGTGCCAGCCGGAGTACAGGGACAGATACGCAGTATTTT. As protein: CASRSTGTDTQYF.

This clone came up a few times. This sequence joins TRBV4-1 and TRBJ2-7; the D gene is possibly TRBD1 (6 bases). V lost 0 bases and J 2 bases, leaving 8 bases between the germline ends. The CDR3 contains 14 residues. CDR1 is MGHRA and CDR2 is YSYEKL in the germline V gene. The CDR3 is CASSQDRGPYEQYF. The DNA for the CDR3 is TGCGCCAGCAGCCAAGACAGGGGACCCTACGAGCAGTACTTC.